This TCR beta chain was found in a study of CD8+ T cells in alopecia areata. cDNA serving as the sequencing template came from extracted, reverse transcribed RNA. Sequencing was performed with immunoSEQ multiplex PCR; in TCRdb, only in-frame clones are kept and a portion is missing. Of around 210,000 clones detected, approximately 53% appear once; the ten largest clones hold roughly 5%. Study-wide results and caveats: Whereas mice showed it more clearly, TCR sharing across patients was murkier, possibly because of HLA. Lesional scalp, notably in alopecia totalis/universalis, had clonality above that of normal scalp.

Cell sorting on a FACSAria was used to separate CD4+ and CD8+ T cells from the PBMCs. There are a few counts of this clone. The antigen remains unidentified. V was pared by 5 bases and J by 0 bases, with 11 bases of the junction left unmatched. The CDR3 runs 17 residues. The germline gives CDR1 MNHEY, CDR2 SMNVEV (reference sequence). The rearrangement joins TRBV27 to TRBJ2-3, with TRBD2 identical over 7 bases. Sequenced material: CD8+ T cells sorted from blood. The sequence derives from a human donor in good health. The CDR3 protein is CASSPLRSGESTDTQYF. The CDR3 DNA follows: TGTGCCAGCAGTCCCCTGAGAAGCGGGGAAAGCACAGATACGCAGTATTTT.